What follows describes a single T cell receptor beta chain. Its target is not known. Sequencing used immunoSEQ multiplex PCR; TCRdb keeps in-frame clones, though not all of them. The data contain almost 40,000 clones, about 95% of them singletons. The data are from a study of graft-versus-host responses after intestinal transplantation. Study context: Among the recipients, all got anti-thymocyte globulin induction and then tacrolimus and steroids for around 3 years. Whole-study results and caveats: In recipient marrow, GvH clones were found, and some appeared first in ileum or blood.

V lost 4 bases and J lost 2, with 13 bases in between. CDR3 size: 15 residues. Germline V gene sequence: CDR1 MGHDK, CDR2 SYGVNS. This TCR was recovered from a human donor who was the organ donor for an intestinal transplant. The gene calls are TRBV25-1 and TRBJ2-3; weak D call: TRBD1 (6 bases). Source: unstimulated CD8+ T cells sorted from spleen or lymph node cells, taken before transplant. CDR3 sequence reads: CASSASRDNTDTQYF. The CDR3 DNA reads as TGTGCCAGCAGTGCCTCCCGGGACAACACAGATACGCAGTATTTT.